The clone carrying this T cell receptor (beta chain) was seen just once. Its target is unknown. The record originates from a study of vaccination effects on CD4 cells after COVID-19. Background on the study: All participants had two doses of either the BNT162b2 or mRNA-1273 vaccine. A couple of convalescent patients each provided a sample, at 16 days and at one week before vaccination.

In the ViraFEST assay, antigen-specific CD4+ clonotypes were identified by expansion after peptide-pool stimulation. Subsequent to a culture period of around 10 days, CD4+ T cells were isolated. Confirmation by PCR established that the person had SARS-CoV-2 infection between March and December 2020. Supplemented with around 9.6 IU/ml IL-2 and 10 ug/ml peptides, fewer than 2.5 million PBMC per well were kept in culture. CDR1 and CDR2 from the germline V gene are KGHSH and LQKENI. The CDR3 is 13 residues long. The V gene lost 4 bases and the J gene lost 3 bases, with 9 bases spanning the gap. Assay: immunoSEQ multiplex PCR; the TCRdb copy retains only in-frame clones and omits some. The sample contains 20,000 to 30,000 clones, about three quarters of which appear only once.

The TCR originated in a human donor who had a prior SARS-CoV-2 infection. This chain links TRBV18 with TRBJ1-1; D gene ambiguous. This specimen consisted of CD4+ T cells from PBMCs cultured with HCoV-NL63 spike peptides, obtained before COVID-19 vaccination. CDR3 DNA sequence: TGTGCCAGCTCACAGTTCGGGGACACTGAAGCTTTCTTT. Residues: CASSQFGDTEAFF.